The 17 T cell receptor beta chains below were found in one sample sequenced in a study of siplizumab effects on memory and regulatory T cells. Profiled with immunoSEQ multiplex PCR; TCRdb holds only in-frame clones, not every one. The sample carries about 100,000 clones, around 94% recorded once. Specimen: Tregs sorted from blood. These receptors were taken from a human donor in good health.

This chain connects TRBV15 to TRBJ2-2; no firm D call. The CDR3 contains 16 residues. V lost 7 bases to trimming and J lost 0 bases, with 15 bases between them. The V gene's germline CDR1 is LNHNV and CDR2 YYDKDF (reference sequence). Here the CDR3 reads CATKLTERTNTGELFF. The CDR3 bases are TGTGCCACCAAGTTGACCGAACGAACGAACACCGGGGAGCTGTTTTTT.

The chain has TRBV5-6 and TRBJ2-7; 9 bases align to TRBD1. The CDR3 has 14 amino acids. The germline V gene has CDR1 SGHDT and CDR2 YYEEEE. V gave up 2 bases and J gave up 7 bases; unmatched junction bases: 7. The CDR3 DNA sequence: TGTGCCAGCAGCTTACAGGGGGCTCGAGGGGAGCAGTACTTC. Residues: CASSLQGARGEQYF.

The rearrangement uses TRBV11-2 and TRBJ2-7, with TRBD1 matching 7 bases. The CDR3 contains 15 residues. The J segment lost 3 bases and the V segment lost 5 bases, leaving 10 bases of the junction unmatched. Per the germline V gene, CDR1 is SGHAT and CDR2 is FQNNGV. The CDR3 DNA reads TGTGCCAGCAGCATACAGGACAGGTTTTACTACGAGCAGTACTTC. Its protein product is CASSIQDRFYYEQYF. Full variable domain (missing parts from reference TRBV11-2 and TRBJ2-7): EAGVAQSPRYKIIEKRQSVAFWCNPISGHATLYWYQQILGQGPKLLIQFQNNGVVDDSQLPKDRFSAERLKGVDSTLKIQPAKLEDSAVYLCASSIQDRFYYEQYFGPGTRLTVT.

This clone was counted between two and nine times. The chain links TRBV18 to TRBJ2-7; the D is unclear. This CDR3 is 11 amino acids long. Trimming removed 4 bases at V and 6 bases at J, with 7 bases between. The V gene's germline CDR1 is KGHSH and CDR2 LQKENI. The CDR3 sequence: CASSRDSEQYF. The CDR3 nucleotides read TGTGCCAGCTCACGGGATAGCGAGCAGTACTTC.

CDR3 bases: TGTGCCATCAGTGTCGGCCTCGGACGCCGCGAGCAGTACTTC. Translated, it gives CAISVGLGRREQYF. This chain uses TRBV10-3 with TRBJ2-5; D unresolved. The J call may not be correct, given that the DNA end is closer to TRBJ2-7. Germline V CDR1 and CDR2: ENHRY, SYGVKD. This CDR3 comprises 14 residues.

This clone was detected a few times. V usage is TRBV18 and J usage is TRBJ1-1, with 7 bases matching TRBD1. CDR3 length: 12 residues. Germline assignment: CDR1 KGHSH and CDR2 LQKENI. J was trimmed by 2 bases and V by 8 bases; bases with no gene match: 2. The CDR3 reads CASTGVNTEAFF. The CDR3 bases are TGTGCCAGCACAGGGGTTAACACTGAAGCTTTCTTT.

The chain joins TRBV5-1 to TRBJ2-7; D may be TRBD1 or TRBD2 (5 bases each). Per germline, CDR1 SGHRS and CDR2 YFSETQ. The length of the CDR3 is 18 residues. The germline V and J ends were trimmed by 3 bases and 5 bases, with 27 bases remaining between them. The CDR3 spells CASSSGPGPTRVFHEQYF. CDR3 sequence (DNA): TGCGCCAGCAGCTCAGGGCCGGGCCCCACGCGGGTTTTTCACGAGCAGTACTTC.

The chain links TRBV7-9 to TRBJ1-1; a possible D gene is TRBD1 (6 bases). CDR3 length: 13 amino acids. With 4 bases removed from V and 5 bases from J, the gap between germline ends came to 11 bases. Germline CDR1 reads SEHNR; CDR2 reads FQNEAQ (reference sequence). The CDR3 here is CASSYRGTTEAFF. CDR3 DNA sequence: TGTGCCAGCAGCTATCGGGGGACAACTGAAGCTTTCTTT. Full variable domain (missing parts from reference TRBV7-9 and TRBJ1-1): DTGVSQNPRHKITKRGQNVTFRCDPISEHNRLYWYRQTLGQGPEFLTYFQNEAQLEKSRLLSDRFSAERPKGSFSTLEIQRTEQGDSAMYLCASSYRGTTEAFFGQGTRLTVV.

CDR3 in amino acids: CASSFRGGRGYTF. The CDR3 DNA reads TGCGCCAGCAGCTTCCGCGGGGGAAGGGGCTACACCTTC. This rearrangement joins TRBV5-1 to TRBJ1-2; maybe TRBD1 (5 bases). The CDR3 is 13 residues long. Between the trimmed V and J ends, which lost 2 bases and 8 bases, there was a span of 13 bases. The V gene's germline CDR1 is SGHRS and CDR2 YFSETQ.

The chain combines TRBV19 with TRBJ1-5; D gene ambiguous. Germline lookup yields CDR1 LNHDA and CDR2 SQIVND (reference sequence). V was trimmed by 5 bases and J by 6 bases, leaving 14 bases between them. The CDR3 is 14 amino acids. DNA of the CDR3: TGTGCCAGTAGTTTGGGAGTCAACGGTCAGCCCCAGCATTTT. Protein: CASSLGVNGQPQHF.

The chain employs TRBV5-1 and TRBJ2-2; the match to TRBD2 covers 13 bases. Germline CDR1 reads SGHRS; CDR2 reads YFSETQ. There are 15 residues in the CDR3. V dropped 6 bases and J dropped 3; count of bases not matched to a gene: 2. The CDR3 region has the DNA TGCGCCAGCAAAGGACTAGCGGGGGACACCGGGGAGCTGTTTTTT. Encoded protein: CASKGLAGDTGELFF.

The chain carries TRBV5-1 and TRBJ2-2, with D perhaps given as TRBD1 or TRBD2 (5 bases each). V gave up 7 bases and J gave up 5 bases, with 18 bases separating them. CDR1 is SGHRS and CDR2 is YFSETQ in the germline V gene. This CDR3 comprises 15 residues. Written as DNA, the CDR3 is TGCGCCAGCCAGACGGTCGTGGGACGGACCGGGGAGCTGTTTTTT. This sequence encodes CASQTVVGRTGELFF.

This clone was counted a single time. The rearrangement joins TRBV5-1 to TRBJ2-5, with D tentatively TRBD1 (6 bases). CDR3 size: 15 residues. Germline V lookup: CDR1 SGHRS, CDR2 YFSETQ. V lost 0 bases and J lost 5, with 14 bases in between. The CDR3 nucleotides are TGCGCCAGCAGCTTGGTAGGGCAGGGGACGGAGACCCAGTACTTC. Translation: CASSLVGQGTETQYF.

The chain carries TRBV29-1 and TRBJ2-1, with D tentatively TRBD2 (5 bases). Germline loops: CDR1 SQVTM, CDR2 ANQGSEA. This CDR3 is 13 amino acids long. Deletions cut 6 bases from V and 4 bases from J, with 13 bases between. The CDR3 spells CSVRDIQYNEQFF. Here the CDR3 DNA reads TGCAGCGTCCGGGATATTCAATACAATGAGCAGTTCTTC.

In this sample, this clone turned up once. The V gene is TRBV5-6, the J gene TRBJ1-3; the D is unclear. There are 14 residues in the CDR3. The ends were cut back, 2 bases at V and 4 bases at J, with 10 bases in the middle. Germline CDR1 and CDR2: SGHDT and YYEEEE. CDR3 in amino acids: CASSLSQAGNTIYF. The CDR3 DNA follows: TGTGCCAGCAGCTTAAGCCAGGCGGGAAACACCATATATTTT.

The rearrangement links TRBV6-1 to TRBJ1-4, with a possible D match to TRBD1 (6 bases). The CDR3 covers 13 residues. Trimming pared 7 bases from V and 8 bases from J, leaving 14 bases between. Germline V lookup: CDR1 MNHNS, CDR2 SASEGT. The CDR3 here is CASMRTGQEKLFF. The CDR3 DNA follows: TGTGCCAGCATGAGAACAGGGCAAGAAAAACTGTTTTTT.

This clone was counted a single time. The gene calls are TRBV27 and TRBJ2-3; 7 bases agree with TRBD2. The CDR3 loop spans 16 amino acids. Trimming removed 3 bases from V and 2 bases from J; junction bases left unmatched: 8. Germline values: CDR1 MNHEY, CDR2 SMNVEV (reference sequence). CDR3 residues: CASSFRSGPTTDTQYF. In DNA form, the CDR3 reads TGTGCCAGCAGTTTTCGTAGCGGGCCCACCACAGATACGCAGTATTTT.